One sample yielded the 9 T cell receptor beta chains listed below, sequenced in a study of blood T cell repertoires in COVID-19. TCRdb's copy holds only in-frame clones and misses some; the assay was immunoSEQ multiplex PCR. The profile shows around 190,000 clones, approximately 85% of them singletons. The sample comprised peripheral blood. Receptors were obtained from a woman aged 60-70 years with acute or convalescent COVID-19.

The chain couples TRBV30 to TRBJ2-7, with 7 bases that match TRBD1. The junction had 12 bases not matched to a gene; V was cut back by 5 bases and J by 2 bases. The CDR3 spans 15 residues. The V gene's germline CDR1 is GTSNPN and CDR2 SVGIG (reference sequence). In DNA form, the CDR3 reads TGTGCCTGGGCCAGACAGGGTCAAATTACCTACGAGCAGTACGTC. Translated, it gives CAWARQGQITYEQYV.

CDR3 sequence (DNA): TGTGCCAGCTCACCACCGGGACAGGGATCCGGTACGCAGTATTTT. Translating gives CASSPPGQGSGTQYF. This sequence joins TRBV18 and TRBJ2-3, with TRBD1 matching over 9 bases. The CDR3 is 15 amino acids. The junction had 6 bases not matched to a gene; V was cut back by 0 bases and J by 8 bases. The germline gives CDR1 KGHSH, CDR2 LQKENI.

With regard to this clone: Additional DNA sequences in this sample encode the identical CDR3. This rearrangement joins TRBV3-1 (or the pseudogene TRBV3-2) to TRBJ1-1; 8 bases are a match to TRBD1. The germline V gene encodes CDR1 LGHDT and CDR2 YNNKEL (reference sequence). This CDR3 has 14 amino acids. V shed 4 bases and J 1 base; nucleotides not matched to a gene: 2. CDR3: CASSRTGGNTEAFF. CDR3 DNA: TGTGCCAGCAGCCGCACAGGGGGGAACACTGAAGCTTTCTTT.

The chain employs TRBV28 and TRBJ1-2; 8 bases agree with TRBD1. Germline V lookup: CDR1 MDHEN, CDR2 SYDVKM. The J segment lost 5 bases and the V segment lost 3 bases, leaving 5 bases of the junction unmatched. The CDR3 contains 14 residues. CDR3 amino acids: CASSFPDRGYGYTF. The CDR3 nucleotides read TGTGCCAGCAGTTTTCCCGACAGGGGTTATGGCTACACCTTC.

The chain uses TRBV2 and TRBJ1-3, with no clear D. The CDR3 contains 14 residues. The germline V gene encodes CDR1 SNHLY and CDR2 FYNNEI. The V gene lost 4 bases and the J gene lost 0 bases, with 7 bases spanning the gap. As DNA, the CDR3 is TGTGCCAGCAGTGGCAGCGTCTCTGGAAACACCATATATTTT. It specifies CASSGSVSGNTIYF.

This chain joins TRBV6-2 or TRBV6-3 and TRBJ1-6; 7 bases agree with TRBD1. CDR1 and CDR2 (germline): MNHEY, SVGEGT. The junction had 0 bases not matched to a gene; V was cut back by 0 bases and J by 7 bases. The CDR3 length is 14 residues. Written as DNA, the CDR3 is TGTGCCAGCAGTTACTCGACAGGGAATTCACCCCTCCACTTT. Its translation is CASSYSTGNSPLHF.

The gene calls are TRBV6-5 and TRBJ2-7; 8 bases agree with TRBD1. This CDR3 has 15 amino acids. After removal of 5 bases from V and 1 base from J, the junction contained 7 bases not matched to a gene. Germline V lookup: CDR1 MNHEY, CDR2 SVGAGI. In DNA, the CDR3 is TGTGCCAGCAGTCGCAGCGACAGGGGTTCCTACGAGCAGTACTTC. Protein: CASSRSDRGSYEQYF.

V usage is TRBV30 and J usage is TRBJ2-2; 7 bases align to TRBD2. Germline V lookup: CDR1 GTSNPN, CDR2 SVGIG (reference sequence). The J segment lost 6 bases and the V segment lost 5 bases, leaving 9 bases of the junction unmatched. This CDR3 comprises 14 residues. In DNA, the CDR3 is TGTGCCTGGGAGAGGACGGGAGGTCCCGGGGAGCTGTTTTTT. The encoded protein is CAWERTGGPGELFF.

V and J are TRBV29-1 and TRBJ2-1, with 12 nucleotides matching TRBD2. Losses at the gene ends were 5 bases for V and 9 bases for J; bases not matched to a gene: 11. Germline V gene lookup returns CDR1 SQVTM and CDR2 ANQGSEA. This CDR3 has 15 amino acids. The CDR3: CSVLLTSGRTSEQFF. CDR3 bases: TGCAGCGTTCTCCTAACTAGCGGGAGGACTTCTGAGCAGTTCTTC.